Presented here are 16 T cell receptor beta chains from one specimen sequenced in a study of blood T cells in healthy people across ages. PCR was performed a second time for about 6 to 11 cycles using a sample-barcoded 5' primer and a J-beta primer mix. Each CDR3 protein gets one entry after TCRdb re-called the 5' RACE reads with MiXCR. Among about 510,000 distinct CDR3 sequences listed, about a quarter were seen once. Another study also made use of these data, one on T cells of mothers and their children.

The material sequenced was blood. The receptors shown here come from a boy younger than 10 in good health.

The chain links TRBV7-2 to TRBJ2-2; TRBD1 matches at 8 bases. V trimming: 5 bases; J trimming: 1 base; junction bases outside the gene matches: 6. Germline V gene sequence: CDR1 SGHTA, CDR2 FQGNSA. The CDR3 runs 16 residues. CDR3 amino acids: CASSIPGTGNTGELFF. The CDR3 region has the DNA TGTGCCAGCAGCATCCCCGGGACAGGGAACACCGGGGAGCTGTTTTTT.

The chain is built from TRBV6-6 and TRBJ2-7; D unresolved. Near its end, the DNA agrees better with TRBJ2-5, so the J call may be wrong. The CDR3 has 12 residues. From germline, CDR1 is MNHNY and CDR2 SVGAGI (reference sequence). The CDR3 sequence is CASGGRLETQYF. For the CDR3, the DNA is TGTGCCAGCGGCGGCCGCCTAGAGACCCAGTACTTC.

There are a few counts of this clonotype. The CDR3 sequence: CASSLDPGLNQPQHF. CDR3 coding DNA: TGTGCCAGCAGCTTAGACCCAGGGCTCAATCAGCCCCAGCATTTT. The chain uses TRBV11-2 and TRBJ1-5; D is possibly TRBD1 (5 bases). This CDR3 has 15 residues. Deletions cut 0 bases from V and 3 bases from J, with 9 bases between. Germline CDR1 SGHAT, CDR2 FQNNGV.

The sample holds a few counts of this clonotype. This rearrangement joins TRBV29-1 to TRBJ2-5, with 9 bases lining up with TRBD1. Germline CDR1 and CDR2: SQVTM and ANQGSEA. V trimming: 5 bases; J trimming: 4 bases; junction bases outside the gene matches: 5. The CDR3 totals 13 residues. CDR3 DNA sequence: TGCAGCGTTTACGTACAGGGGGCAGAGACCCAGTACTTC. This translates into CSVYVQGAETQYF. Complete variable domain (other parts from reference TRBV29-1 and TRBJ2-5): SAVISQKPSRDICQRGTSLTIQCQVDSQVTMMFWYRQQPGQSLTLIATANQGSEATYESGFVIDKFPISRPNLTFSTLTVSNMSPEDSSIYLCSVYVQGAETQYFGPGTRLLVL.

V gene TRBV29-1 combines with J gene TRBJ2-1; 9 nucleotides line up with TRBD2. The CDR3 is 16 amino acids. The V and J ends lost 6 bases and 0 bases, in that order; junction bases with no gene match: 9. The germline CDR1 and CDR2 sequences are SQVTM and ANQGSEA. CDR3 nucleotides: TGCAGCGTCTCAATGCGACTAGCGGCCTCCTACAATGAGCAGTTCTTC. This gives the protein CSVSMRLAASYNEQFF.

The genes are TRBV12-3 or TRBV12-4 and TRBJ2-1; unclear D gene. The CDR3 spans 14 residues. V was clipped by 7 bases and J by 5 bases, with 15 bases between them. The CDR3, as DNA: TGTGCCAGCACCTTACCTAGAAAACACAATGAGCAGTTCTTC. This encodes CASTLPRKHNEQFF.

The rearrangement uses TRBV15 and TRBJ2-5; 7 positions match TRBD2. The end of the DNA aligns better with TRBJ2-7, so the J call may be wrong. The CDR3 covers 15 residues. Germline CDR1 is LNHNV and CDR2 is YYDKDF (reference sequence). The CDR3 DNA reads as TGTGCCACCAGCAGAGATCGAGGGAGGGCCGACGAGCAGTACTTC. Translation: CATSRDRGRADEQYF.

The rearrangement uses TRBV6-1 and TRBJ1-5, with a possible D match to TRBD1 (6 bases). There are 15 residues in the CDR3. Germline lookup yields CDR1 MNHNS and CDR2 SASEGT. The V end lost 5 bases, the J end lost 0 bases, and 11 bases lay between the germline ends. The CDR3 coding sequence is TGTGCCAGCAGTAGTCTAGGGGGTAGCAATCAGCCCCAGCATTTT. Its translation: CASSSLGGSNQPQHF.

About this clonotype: Germline is not matched at one junction end, which may reflect a read error. This rearrangement joins TRBV18 to TRBJ2-1, with 9 bases lining up with TRBD2. The CDR3 spans 15 residues. The V gene's germline CDR1 is KGHSH and CDR2 LQKENI. This CDR3 reads CASSPLREGYHEQFF. CDR3 coding DNA: TGTGCCAGCTCACCATTGCGGGAGGGCTACCATGAGCAGTTCTTC.

This clonotype was detected a few times. The rearrangement uses TRBV29-1 and TRBJ2-5; no firm D call. CDR3 length equals 12 residues. Per germline, CDR1 SQVTM and CDR2 ANQGSEA. V lost 6 bases, J lost 1 base, and 9 bases lay in between. The CDR3 loop reads CSVDGAQETQYF. DNA of the CDR3: TGCAGCGTGGACGGCGCCCAAGAGACCCAGTACTTC.

J is TRBJ1-1 and V is TRBV12-3 or TRBV12-4, with 9 bases fitting TRBD1. The CDR3 consists of 14 residues. V gave up 7 bases and J gave up 1 base; unmatched junction bases: 4. The CDR3 loop is CASTQTGGNTEAFF. The DNA of the CDR3 is TGTGCCAGCACTCAGACAGGGGGGAACACTGAAGCTTTCTTT.

The chain carries TRBV7-9 and TRBJ2-5; D uncertain. Trimming pared 3 bases from V and 5 bases from J, leaving 22 bases between. Germline loops: CDR1 SEHNR, CDR2 FQNEAQ (reference sequence). This CDR3 is built from 17 residues. The CDR3 spells CASSLGIGSQTWETQYF. The CDR3 DNA reads TGTGCCAGCAGCTTGGGAATAGGCAGCCAGACCTGGGAGACCCAGTACTTC.

This clonotype showed up just a few times. This rearrangement joins TRBV10-3 to TRBJ2-2; TRBD2 might be the D (5 bases). Trimming shortened V by 7 bases and J by 0 bases, and 12 bases separated the two germline ends. In germline, CDR1 is ENHRY, CDR2 SYGVKD. The CDR3 is made up of 15 amino acids. The CDR3 sequence is CAINPDSSNTGELFF. CDR3 nucleotides: TGTGCCATCAACCCGGACTCATCGAACACCGGGGAGCTGTTTTTT.

The sample holds a few counts of this clonotype. The chain carries TRBV12-3 or TRBV12-4 and TRBJ2-5; no firm D call. The CDR3 covers 15 residues. The ends were cut back, 3 bases at V and 1 base at J, with 12 bases in the middle. For the CDR3, the DNA is TGTGCCAGCAGTTTTAGGGCAGACCTCCAAGAGACCCAGTACTTC. Translating gives CASSFRADLQETQYF.

J is TRBJ1-1 and V is TRBV7-9; D is uncertain. The CDR3 loop spans 11 amino acids. Germline V gives CDR1 SEHNR, CDR2 FQNEAQ (reference sequence). Trimming removed 1 base from V and 7 bases from J, with 4 bases in between. As DNA, the CDR3 is TGTGCCAGCAGCTTAGTTGTTGAAGCTTTCTTT. Protein product: CASSLVVEAFF. Full variable domain (rest looked up from reference TRBV7-9 and TRBJ1-1): DTGVSQNPRHKITKRGQNVTFRCDPISEHNRLYWYRQTLGQGPEFLTYFQNEAQLEKSRLLSDRFSAERPKGSFSTLEIQRTEQGDSAMYLCASSLVVEAFFGQGTRLTVV.

The chain links TRBV20-1 to TRBJ2-7; possible D gene TRBD2, 6 bases. V was trimmed by 0 bases and J by 3 bases, leaving 12 bases between them. The CDR3 loop spans 14 amino acids. Germline V CDR1 and CDR2: DFQATT, SNEGSKA (reference sequence). Here the CDR3 reads CSARDTGVGYEQYF. The DNA for the CDR3 is TGCAGTGCTAGAGATACGGGAGTCGGCTACGAGCAGTACTTC.